This T cell receptor beta chain appears in the sequencing data of a study of T cells after yellow fever vaccination. This clonotype appeared many times. The CDR3 has 13 amino acids. Between the trimmed V and J ends, which lost 1 base and 6 bases, there was a span of 9 bases. TCRdb independently ran MiXCR on the 5' RACE reads; one entry per CDR3 protein. This sample has about 330,000 distinct CDR3 sequences, with about 8.3% found just once. The origin of this receptor is a man aged 18-30 years who received the YFV17D yellow fever vaccine. The chain recombines TRBV12-3 or TRBV12-4 with TRBJ1-2; D may be TRBD1 (5 bases). The sequences come from PBMCs, collected about 49 days after the first yellow fever vaccination. The CDR3, as DNA: TGTGCCAGCAGTTTAGGCAGGGTTGATGGCTACACCTTC. Protein: CASSLGRVDGYTF.